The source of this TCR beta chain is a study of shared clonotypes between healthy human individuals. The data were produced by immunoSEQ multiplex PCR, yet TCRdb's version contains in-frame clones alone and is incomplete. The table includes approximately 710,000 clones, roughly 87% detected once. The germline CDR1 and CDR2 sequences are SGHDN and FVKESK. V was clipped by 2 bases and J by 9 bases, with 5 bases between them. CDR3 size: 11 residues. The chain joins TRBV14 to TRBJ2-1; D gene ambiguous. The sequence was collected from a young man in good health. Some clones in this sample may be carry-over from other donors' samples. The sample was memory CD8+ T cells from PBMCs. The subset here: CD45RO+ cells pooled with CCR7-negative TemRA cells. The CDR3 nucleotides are TGTGCCAGCAGCCAATGGGGTGAGCAGTTCTTC. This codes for CASSQWGEQFF.